This T cell receptor (beta chain) was captured in a study of cytomegalovirus exposure and HLA in healthy donors. Study results and caveats: Later analysis revealed greater clonal expansion in HLA-associated TCR beta chains than in equally common others. Some highly shared sequence variants likely arose as a pipeline artifact. Association with HLA alleles at 0.05 false discovery rate was found for 16,951 TCR beta sequences in a later analysis. Confirmation in vitro established that three CMV-associated chains were specific for CMV antigens.

The primer mix had 60 Vbeta and 13 Jbeta primers. Measured with immunoSEQ multiplex PCR; TCRdb has only the in-frame clones, and not every one. Here the sample spans about 59,000 clones, about 81% being singletons. To note about this clone: Its antigen is unidentified.

CDR1 SGHTA and CDR2 FQGNSA come from the germline V gene. This CDR3 spans 14 amino acids. V dropped 4 bases and J dropped 4; count of bases not matched to a gene: 6. The sample was PBMCs. The sequence was obtained from a man aged 30 to 39 in good health and CMV-seropositive. The rearrangement joins TRBV7-2 to TRBJ1-1, with 7 bases identical to TRBD1. CDR3: CASSYRGSGTEAFF. The CDR3 DNA is TGTGCCAGCAGCTACAGGGGATCGGGCACTGAAGCTTTCTTT.